Each of the 2 T cell receptor beta chains below was sequenced from the same sample in a study of radiotherapy plus CTLA-4 blockade in lung cancer. The assay was immunoSEQ multiplex PCR, and TCRdb's table has in-frame clones only and misses some. The sample carries around 99,000 clones, approximately 86% recorded once. The material was peripheral blood, obtained from a patient treated with radiotherapy plus ipilimumab. Receptor source: a human donor with non-small cell lung cancer that progressed on radiotherapy plus ipilimumab.

The rearrangement links TRBV5-4 to TRBJ2-7, with TRBD2 identical over 10 bases. V trimming: 4 bases; J trimming: 4 bases; junction bases outside the gene matches: 5. The length of the CDR3 is 14 residues. Germline V gene lookup returns CDR1 SGHNT and CDR2 YYREEE (reference sequence). The CDR3 bases are TGTGCCAGCAGCGTTAGCGGGAGGCCGTACGAGCAGTACTTC. Translated, it gives CASSVSGRPYEQYF.

The genes are TRBV7-8 and TRBJ2-1; 11 positions match TRBD2. Germline trimming cut 6 bases from V and 2 bases from J; bases unmatched to any gene: 6. This CDR3 comprises 16 residues. Per the germline V gene, CDR1 is SGHVS and CDR2 is FQNEAQ. CDR3 bases: TGTGCCAGCAGTCAAACTAGCGGGGGACCCTACAATGAGCAGTTCTTC. Protein sequence: CASSQTSGGPYNEQFF. Combining the CDR3 with reference TRBV7-8 and TRBJ2-1 gives the whole variable domain GAGVSQSPRYKVAKRGQDVALRCDPISGHVSLFWYQQALGQGPEFLTYFQNEAQLDKSGLPSDRFFAERPEGSVSTLKIQRTQQEDSAVYLCASSQTSGGPYNEQFFGPGTRLTVL.